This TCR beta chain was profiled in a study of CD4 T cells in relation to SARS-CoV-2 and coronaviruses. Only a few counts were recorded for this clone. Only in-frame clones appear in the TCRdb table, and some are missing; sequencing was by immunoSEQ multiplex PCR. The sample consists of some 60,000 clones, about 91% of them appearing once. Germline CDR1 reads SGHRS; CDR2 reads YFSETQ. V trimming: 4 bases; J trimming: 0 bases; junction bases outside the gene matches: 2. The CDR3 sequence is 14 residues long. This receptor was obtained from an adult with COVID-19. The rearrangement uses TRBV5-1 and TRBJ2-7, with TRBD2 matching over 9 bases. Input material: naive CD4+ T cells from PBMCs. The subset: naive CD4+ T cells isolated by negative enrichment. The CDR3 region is CASSLSGSSYEQYF. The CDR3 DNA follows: TGCGCCAGCAGCCTTAGCGGGAGCTCCTACGAGCAGTACTTC. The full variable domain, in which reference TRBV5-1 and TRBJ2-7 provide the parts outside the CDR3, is KAGVTQTPRYLIKTRGQQVTLSCSPISGHRSVSWYQQTPGQGLQFLFEYFSETQRNKGNFPGRFSGRQFSNSRSEMNVSTLELGDSALYLCASSLSGSSYEQYFGPGTRLTVT.